The 11 T cell receptor beta chains below all came from one sample that was sequenced in a study of T cells in Graves' hyperthyroidism and ophthalmopathy. RNA transcripts yielded amplified TCR beta CDR3 regions. Primed by the HTBI set, a first-round RT-PCR was run on the TCR CDR3. MiXCR, applied by TCRdb to the multiplex PCR reads, yields one record per CDR3 protein. The sample shows over 200,000 distinct CDR3 sequences, about a sixth of them seen only once. Sequenced input: blood. These receptors originate from a man aged 35 to 55 with Graves' hyperthyroidism.

This clonotype was seen at least ten times. The chain combines TRBV9 with TRBJ2-1; D is perhaps TRBD2 (6 bases). The V end was cut by 0 bases, the J end by 2 bases, with 9 bases between. This CDR3 contains 15 residues. The germline V gene has CDR1 SGDLS and CDR2 YYNGEE. The CDR3 spells CASSVDSGPYNEQFF. CDR3 nucleotides: TGTGCCAGCAGCGTAGATAGCGGTCCCTACAATGAGCAGTTCTTC.

In this sample, this clonotype turned up a few times. V and J are TRBV20-1 and TRBJ1-4; unclear D gene. In germline, CDR1 is DFQATT, CDR2 SNEGSKA (reference sequence). The V gene lost 0 bases and the J gene lost 3 bases, with 11 bases spanning the gap. CDR3 length equals 15 residues. CDR3 sequence: CSARDRWRSNEKLFF. The CDR3 bases are TGCAGTGCTAGAGATCGGTGGCGATCTAATGAAAAACTGTTTTTT.

This clonotype has a handful of counts. This chain connects TRBV5-4 to TRBJ2-2; 11 bases align to TRBD2. The trim removed 4 bases at V and 4 bases at J, leaving 6 bases unmatched. The CDR3 is made up of 16 amino acids. Germline values: CDR1 SGHNT, CDR2 YYREEE (reference sequence). The CDR3, as DNA: TGTGCCAGCAGCCCGGCCGGGACTAGCGGCACCGGGGAGCTGTTTTTT. Its translation is CASSPAGTSGTGELFF.

The chain couples TRBV6-1 to TRBJ2-7; 7 bases fit TRBD2. Germline V lookup: CDR1 MNHNS, CDR2 SASEGT. The CDR3 extends over 13 amino acids. After removal of 4 bases from V and 4 bases from J, the junction contained 4 bases not matched to a gene. In DNA form, the CDR3 reads TGTGCCAGCAGTGGCCTGGGAGGGTACGAGCAGTACTTC. It codes for CASSGLGGYEQYF.

This CDR3 reads CASSLPGGEGTEAFF. CDR3 nucleotides: TGTGCCAGCAGCTTGCCTGGGGGAGAGGGCACTGAAGCTTTCTTT. The rearrangement links TRBV7-2 to TRBJ1-1; D possibly corresponds to TRBD1 (5 bases). From germline, CDR1 is SGHTA and CDR2 FQGNSA. There are 15 residues in the CDR3. Trimming took off 3 bases at V and 4 bases at J, with 15 bases between the two ends.

This clonotype showed up many times. The V gene is TRBV11-2, the J gene TRBJ2-1; TRBD2 matches 16 bases. Germline V gives CDR1 SGHAT, CDR2 FQNNGV. J was trimmed by 8 bases and V by 6 bases; bases with no gene match: 4. CDR3 size: 15 residues. The CDR3 loop reads CASRPGLAGGHEQFF. CDR3 sequence (DNA): TGTGCCAGCAGACCGGGACTAGCGGGGGGGCATGAGCAGTTCTTC.

This clonotype was seen many times. The gene calls are TRBV2 and TRBJ2-1, with D possibly being TRBD2 (6 bases). CDR3 length: 15 residues. Deletions cut 3 bases from V and 6 bases from J, with 15 bases between. CDR1 is SNHLY and CDR2 is FYNNEI in the germline V gene. CDR3: CASSDGVRGPNEQFF. CDR3 nucleotides: TGTGCCAGCAGTGATGGGGTGCGGGGCCCCAATGAGCAGTTCTTC.

The sample holds many counts of this clonotype. The V call is TRBV27, the J call TRBJ2-1; no reliable D call. The CDR3 loop spans 13 amino acids. CDR1 MNHEY and CDR2 SMNVEV come from the germline V gene (reference sequence). Trimming left V 10 bases short and J 4 bases short, with 14 bases between. The CDR3 here is CAIGPVWYNEQFF. In DNA form, the CDR3 reads TGTGCCATTGGCCCGGTCTGGTACAATGAGCAGTTCTTC.

This clonotype appeared many times. This sequence joins TRBV5-1 and TRBJ2-7; 7 nucleotides align to TRBD1. This CDR3 has 16 amino acids. V was pared by 3 bases and J by 2 bases, with 11 bases of the junction left unmatched. CDR1 is SGHRS, CDR2 YFSETQ, per germline. The CDR3 loop is CASSWMDRTLTYEQYF. The DNA of the CDR3 is TGCGCCAGCAGCTGGATGGACAGGACCCTTACCTACGAGCAGTACTTC. Variable domain in full (rest from reference TRBV5-1 and TRBJ2-7): KAGVTQTPRYLIKTRGQQVTLSCSPISGHRSVSWYQQTPGQGLQFLFEYFSETQRNKGNFPGRFSGRQFSNSRSEMNVSTLELGDSALYLCASSWMDRTLTYEQYFGPGTRLTVT.

The rearrangement links TRBV24-1 to TRBJ2-5; 15 nucleotides align to TRBD2. Germline V lookup: CDR1 KGHDR, CDR2 SFDVKD. V lost 5 bases to trimming and J lost 6 bases; unmatched junction nucleotides: 3. CDR3 length: 15 residues. The CDR3 DNA follows: TGTGCCACCAGTGGGACTAGCGGGGGGGCTAAGACCCAGTACTTC. This gives the protein CATSGTSGGAKTQYF.

This clonotype was seen repeatedly, ten times or more. The V gene is TRBV12-3 or TRBV12-4, the J gene TRBJ1-4; no clear D gene. V was clipped by 8 bases and J by 4 bases, with 11 bases between them. The CDR3 contains 13 residues. As DNA, the CDR3 is TGTGCCAGCTCGACGGGGTATAATGAAAAACTGTTTTTT. Translating gives CASSTGYNEKLFF.